These 7 T cell receptor beta chains share one sample of origin, sequenced in a study of cytomegalovirus exposure and HLA in healthy donors (dated by TCRdb to 2016 to 2017). Libraries were constructed by the immunoSEQ multiplex PCR assay. For the multiplex PCR, a mixture combining 60 forward primers for TCR Vbeta segments and 13 reverse primers for TCR Jbeta segments was used. TCRdb limited this immuneACCESS table to in-frame rearrangements with V and J called. A share of clones is missing; checked studies link under half to unresolved V genes, and the rest is unexplained. The sample table shows about 120,000 clones, and roughly 79% are seen once. The biggest ten clones account for about 3.8% of the sample. The sequenced sample consisted of PBMCs. The receptors stem from a woman in her twenties or thirties in good health and CMV-seronegative.

The rearrangement uses TRBV5-1 and TRBJ2-1, with TRBD2 matching 10 bases. Germline lookup yields CDR1 SGHRS and CDR2 YFSETQ. J lost 0 bases, V lost 0 bases, and 3 bases had no gene match. The CDR3 loop spans 17 amino acids. CDR3 sequence: CASSLATSGFSYNEQFF. CDR3 nucleotides: TGCGCCAGCAGCTTGGCGACTAGCGGGTTCTCCTACAATGAGCAGTTCTTC.

The chain carries TRBV4-1 and TRBJ2-5, with 7 positions matching TRBD1. The CDR3 extends over 17 amino acids. The ends lost 0 bases at V and 2 bases at J; junction bases unmatched: 9. Looked up from germline, CDR1 is MGHRA and CDR2 is YSYEKL. The CDR3 DNA reads as TGCGCCAGCAGCCAAGATCTTGTGGACAGGTCTCAAGAGACCCAGTACTTC. Residues: CASSQDLVDRSQETQYF.

The J gene is TRBJ2-7, the V gene TRBV5-1; D call uncertain. CDR3 length: 13 amino acids. Germline V gene data show CDR1 as SGHRS and CDR2 as YFSETQ. V lost 4 bases to trimming and J lost 6 bases, with 14 bases between them. The CDR3 DNA reads TGCGCCAGCAGCACTAATAATCTACGCGAGCAGTACTTC. The encoded protein is CASSTNNLREQYF.

The J gene is TRBJ2-2, the V gene TRBV18, with D possibly being TRBD1 (6 bases). The length of the CDR3 is 15 residues. From germline, CDR1 is KGHSH and CDR2 LQKENI. The germline V and J ends were trimmed by 5 bases and 2 bases, with 12 bases remaining between them. The CDR3 DNA reads as TGTGCCAGCTCATCGGCGGACAGAAACACCGGGGAGCTGTTTTTT. Translated, it gives CASSSADRNTGELFF.

The chain joins TRBV15 to TRBJ2-7, with D perhaps matching TRBD2 (6 bases). CDR1 and CDR2 (germline): LNHNV, YYDKDF (reference sequence). This CDR3 spans 15 amino acids. Trimming left V 5 bases short and J 1 base short, with 15 bases between. The CDR3 sequence is CATSRQGGPSYEQYF. DNA for the CDR3: TGTGCCACCAGCCGTCAGGGAGGACCTTCCTACGAGCAGTACTTC.

The rearrangement joins TRBV15 to TRBJ1-3, with TRBD1 matching 10 bases. The V gene end was trimmed by 4 bases and the J gene end by 6 bases; junction bases not matched to a gene: 9. Germline V CDR1 and CDR2: LNHNV, YYDKDF (reference sequence). This CDR3 is built from 16 residues. CDR3 residues: CATSISRGQGTNTIYF. CDR3 nucleotide sequence: TGTGCCACCAGCATAAGCCGGGGACAGGGGACAAACACCATATATTTT.

The V gene is TRBV7-2, the J gene TRBJ2-1, with D possibly TRBD2 on 5 matching bases. V was clipped by 5 bases and J by 8 bases, with 22 bases between them. Germline values: CDR1 SGHTA, CDR2 FQGNSA. This CDR3 has 16 residues. The CDR3 loop reads CASSPEFGVASYEQFF. In DNA form, the CDR3 reads TGTGCCAGCAGCCCAGAATTTGGGGTAGCGAGCTATGAGCAGTTCTTC.